The text below deals with one T cell receptor (beta chain). Antigen: not known. The repertoire was sequenced with immunoSEQ multiplex PCR; TCRdb's copy has only in-frame clones and lacks some. The table lists tens of thousands of clones, about 91% of them singletons. The CDR3 contains 13 residues. With V trimmed by 8 bases and J by 4 bases, 5 bases remained unmatched. Looked up from germline, CDR1 is KGHSH and CDR2 is LQKENI. This entry belongs to a study of T cell responses to AZD1222 COVID-19 vaccine. General observations from the study: The study sampled repertoires only after the peak T cell response. A mostly white British donor set with more females was recruited, and clonal diversity was possibly underestimated.

Sequencing was performed on peripheral blood, taken on day 0 of AZD1222 vaccination. The chain combines TRBV18 with TRBJ1-2; 9 bases match TRBD1. The receptor was isolated from an adult in good health. The CDR3 nucleotides are TGTGCCAGCAGACCGGGACAGGGCTATGGCTACACCTTC. Its translation: CASRPGQGYGYTF.